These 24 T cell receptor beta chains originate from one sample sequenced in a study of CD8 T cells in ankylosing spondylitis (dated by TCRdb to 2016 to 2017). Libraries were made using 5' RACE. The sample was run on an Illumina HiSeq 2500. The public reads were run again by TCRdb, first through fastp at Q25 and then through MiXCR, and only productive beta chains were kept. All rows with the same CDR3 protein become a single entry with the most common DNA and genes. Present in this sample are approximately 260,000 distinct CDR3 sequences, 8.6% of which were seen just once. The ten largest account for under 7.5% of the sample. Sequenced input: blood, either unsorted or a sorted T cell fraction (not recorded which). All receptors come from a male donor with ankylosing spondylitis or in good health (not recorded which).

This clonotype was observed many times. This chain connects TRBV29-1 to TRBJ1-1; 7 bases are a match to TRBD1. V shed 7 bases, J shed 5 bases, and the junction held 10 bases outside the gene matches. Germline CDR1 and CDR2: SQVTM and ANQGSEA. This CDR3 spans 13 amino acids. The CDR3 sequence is CSAHRYRGTEAFF. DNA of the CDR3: TGCAGCGCCCACCGATACAGGGGTACTGAAGCTTTCTTT.

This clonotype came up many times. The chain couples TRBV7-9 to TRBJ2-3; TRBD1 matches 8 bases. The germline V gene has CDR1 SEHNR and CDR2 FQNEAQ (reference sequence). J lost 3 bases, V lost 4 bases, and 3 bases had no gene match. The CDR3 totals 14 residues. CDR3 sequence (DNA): TGTGCCAGCAGCTCGGACAGGGCTACAGATACGCAGTATTTT. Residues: CASSSDRATDTQYF.

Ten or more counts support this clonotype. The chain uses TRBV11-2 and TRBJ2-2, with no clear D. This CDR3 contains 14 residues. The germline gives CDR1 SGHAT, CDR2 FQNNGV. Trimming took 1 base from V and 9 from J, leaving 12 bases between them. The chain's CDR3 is CASSLGRQSRELFF. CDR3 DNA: TGTGCCAGCAGCTTAGGCAGGCAGTCGAGGGAGCTGTTTTTT.

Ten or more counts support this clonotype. CDR3 nucleotide sequence: TGTGCCAGCACCCCCGGACACAGCGGGAGTAGGGAGACCCAGTACTTC. It yields the protein CASTPGHSGSRETQYF. The rearrangement joins TRBV21-1 to TRBJ2-5; the tabulated D call, TRBD2, remains unverified against the DNA. TRBV21-1 is termed a pseudogene. This CDR3 comprises 16 residues.

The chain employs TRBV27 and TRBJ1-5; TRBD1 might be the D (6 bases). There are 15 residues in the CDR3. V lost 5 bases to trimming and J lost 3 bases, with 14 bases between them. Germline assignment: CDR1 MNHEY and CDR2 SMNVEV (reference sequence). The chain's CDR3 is CASSATRQDNQPQHF. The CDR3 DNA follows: TGTGCCAGCAGTGCCACCAGACAGGACAATCAGCCCCAGCATTTT.

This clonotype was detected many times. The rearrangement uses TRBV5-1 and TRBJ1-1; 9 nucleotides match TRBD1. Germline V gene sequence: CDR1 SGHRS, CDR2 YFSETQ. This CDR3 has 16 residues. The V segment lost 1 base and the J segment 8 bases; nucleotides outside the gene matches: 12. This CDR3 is CASSLTLTGQGSEAFF. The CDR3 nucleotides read TGCGCCAGCAGCTTGACTCTTACGGGACAGGGTTCAGAAGCTTTCTTT.

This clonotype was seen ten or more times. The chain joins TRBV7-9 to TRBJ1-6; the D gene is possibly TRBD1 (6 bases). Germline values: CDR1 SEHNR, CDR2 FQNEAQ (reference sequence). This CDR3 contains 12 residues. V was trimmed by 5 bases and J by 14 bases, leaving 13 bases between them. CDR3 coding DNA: TGTGCCAGCAGCGGAGAAACAGGGACCCTCCACTTT. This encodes CASSGETGTLHF.

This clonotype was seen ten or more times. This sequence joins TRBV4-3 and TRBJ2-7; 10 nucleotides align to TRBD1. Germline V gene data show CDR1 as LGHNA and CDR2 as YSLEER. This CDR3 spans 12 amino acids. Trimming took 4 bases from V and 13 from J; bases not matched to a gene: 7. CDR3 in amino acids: CASSLRDRGTYF. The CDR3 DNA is TGCGCCAGCAGCCTCCGGGACAGGGGTACCTACTTC.

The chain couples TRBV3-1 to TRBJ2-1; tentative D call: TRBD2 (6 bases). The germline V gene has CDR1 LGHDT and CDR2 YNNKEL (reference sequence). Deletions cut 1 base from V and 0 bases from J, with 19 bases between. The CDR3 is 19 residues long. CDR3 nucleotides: TGTGCCAGCAGCCAAGGAGGATCCGGGGGTCCTAGCTCCTACAATGAGCAGTTCTTC. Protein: CASSQGGSGGPSSYNEQFF.

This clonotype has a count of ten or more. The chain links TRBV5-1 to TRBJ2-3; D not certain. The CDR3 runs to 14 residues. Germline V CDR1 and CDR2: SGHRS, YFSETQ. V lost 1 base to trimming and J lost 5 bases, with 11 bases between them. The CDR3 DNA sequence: TGCGCCAGCAGCTTGATGGATCATGGAGATACGCAGTATTTT. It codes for CASSLMDHGDTQYF.

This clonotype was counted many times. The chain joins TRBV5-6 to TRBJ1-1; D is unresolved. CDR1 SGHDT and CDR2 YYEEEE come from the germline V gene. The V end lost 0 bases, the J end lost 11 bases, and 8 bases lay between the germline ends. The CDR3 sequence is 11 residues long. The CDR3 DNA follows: TGTGCCAGCAGCTTGGGCCCTGCCGCTTTCTTT. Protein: CASSLGPAAFF.

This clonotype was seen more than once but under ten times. CDR3: CASNYASGGTDTQYF. The CDR3 nucleotides read TGTGCCAGCAACTACGCGTCAGGGGGCACAGATACGCAGTATTTT. The chain carries TRBV6-1 and TRBJ2-3; TRBD1 might be the D (6 bases). The CDR3 spans 15 residues. Trimming removed 7 bases at V and 1 base at J, with 15 bases between. Germline V gene lookup returns CDR1 MNHNS and CDR2 SASEGT.

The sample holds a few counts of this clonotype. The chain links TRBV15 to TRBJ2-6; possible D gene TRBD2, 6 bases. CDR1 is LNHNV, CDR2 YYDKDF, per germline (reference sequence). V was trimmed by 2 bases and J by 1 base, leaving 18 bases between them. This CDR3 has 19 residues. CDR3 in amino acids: CATSRPSGLHRSGANVLTF. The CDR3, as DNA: TGTGCCACCAGCAGACCATCCGGACTACATAGATCTGGGGCCAACGTCCTGACTTTC.

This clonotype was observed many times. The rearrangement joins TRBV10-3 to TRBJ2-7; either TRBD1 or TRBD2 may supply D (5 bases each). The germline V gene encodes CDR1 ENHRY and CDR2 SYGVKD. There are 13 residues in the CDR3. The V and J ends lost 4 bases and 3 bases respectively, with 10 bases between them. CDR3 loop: CAISGGGIYEQYF. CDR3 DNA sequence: TGTGCCATCAGTGGTGGGGGAATCTACGAGCAGTACTTC.

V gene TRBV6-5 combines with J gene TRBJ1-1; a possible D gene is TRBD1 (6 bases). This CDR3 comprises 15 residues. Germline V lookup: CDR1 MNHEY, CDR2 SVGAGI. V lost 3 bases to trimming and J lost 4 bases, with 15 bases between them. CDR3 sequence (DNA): TGTGCCAGCAGTTATTCCGGACAGTATCCCACTGAAGCTTTCTTT. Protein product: CASSYSGQYPTEAFF.

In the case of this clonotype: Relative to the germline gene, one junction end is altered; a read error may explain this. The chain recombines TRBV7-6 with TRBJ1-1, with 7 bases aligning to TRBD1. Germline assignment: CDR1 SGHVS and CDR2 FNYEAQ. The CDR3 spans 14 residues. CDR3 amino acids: CASSVALRGNEAFF. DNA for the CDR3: TGTGCCAGCAGCGTAGCCCTCAGGGGGAATGAAGCTTTCTTT.

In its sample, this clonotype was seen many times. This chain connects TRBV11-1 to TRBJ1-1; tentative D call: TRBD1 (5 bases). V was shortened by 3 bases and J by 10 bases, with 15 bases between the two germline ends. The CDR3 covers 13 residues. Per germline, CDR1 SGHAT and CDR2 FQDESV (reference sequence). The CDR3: CASSLGEPAGAFF. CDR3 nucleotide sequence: TGTGCCAGCAGCTTGGGGGAACCAGCGGGAGCTTTCTTT.

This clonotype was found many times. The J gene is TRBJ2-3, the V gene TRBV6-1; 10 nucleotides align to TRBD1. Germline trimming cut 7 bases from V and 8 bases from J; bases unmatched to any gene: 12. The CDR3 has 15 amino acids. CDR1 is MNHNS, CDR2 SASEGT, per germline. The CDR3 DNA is TGTGCCAGCATCATGCTCGGACAGGGGGGGAGTACGCAGTATTTT. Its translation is CASIMLGQGGSTQYF.

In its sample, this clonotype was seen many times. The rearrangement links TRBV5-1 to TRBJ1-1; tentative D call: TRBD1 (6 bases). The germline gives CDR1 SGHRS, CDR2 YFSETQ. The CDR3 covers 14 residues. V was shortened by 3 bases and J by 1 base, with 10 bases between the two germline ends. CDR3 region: CASSSDSTNTEAFF. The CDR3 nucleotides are TGCGCCAGCAGCTCGGACAGTACGAACACTGAAGCTTTCTTT.

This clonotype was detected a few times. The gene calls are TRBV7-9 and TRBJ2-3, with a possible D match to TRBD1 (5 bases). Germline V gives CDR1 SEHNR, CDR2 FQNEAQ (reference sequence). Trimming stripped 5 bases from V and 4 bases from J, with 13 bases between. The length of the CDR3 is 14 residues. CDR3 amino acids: CASSQVGRADTQYF. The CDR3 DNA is TGTGCCAGCAGCCAGGTGGGCAGGGCAGATACGCAGTATTTT.

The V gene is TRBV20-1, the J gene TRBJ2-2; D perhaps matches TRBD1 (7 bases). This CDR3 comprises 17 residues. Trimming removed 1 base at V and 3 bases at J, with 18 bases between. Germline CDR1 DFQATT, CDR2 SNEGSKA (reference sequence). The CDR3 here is CSARGVQGGGDTGELFF. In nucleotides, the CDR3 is TGCAGTGCTAGAGGCGTCCAGGGGGGCGGAGACACCGGGGAGCTGTTTTTT.

The CDR3 spells CASSSGAGSYGYTF. The DNA of the CDR3 is TGCGCCAGCAGCTCGGGGGCAGGGTCCTATGGCTACACCTTC. This chain links TRBV4-3 with TRBJ1-2, with a possible D match to TRBD1 (6 bases). V lost 5 bases and J lost 4, with 14 bases in between. Germline-derived CDR1 and CDR2 are LGHNA and YSLEER. The CDR3 has 14 amino acids.

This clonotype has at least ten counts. The CDR3 region has the DNA TGTGCCAGCAGCCATTGGGCTAGCAAGTCCGACGAGCAGTACTTC. Translation gives CASSHWASKSDEQYF. The V call is TRBV3-1, the J call TRBJ2-7, with a possible D match to TRBD2 (5 bases). Germline CDR1 reads LGHDT; CDR2 reads YNNKEL (reference sequence). V lost 3 bases, J lost 5 bases, and 17 bases lay in between. CDR3 size: 15 residues.

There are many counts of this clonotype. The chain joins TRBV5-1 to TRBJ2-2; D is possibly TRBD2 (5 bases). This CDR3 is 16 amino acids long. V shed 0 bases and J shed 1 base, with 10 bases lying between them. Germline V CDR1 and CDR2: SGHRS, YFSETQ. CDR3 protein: CASSLVSGQNTGELFF. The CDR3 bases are TGCGCCAGCAGCTTGGTGAGCGGTCAGAACACCGGGGAGCTGTTTTTT.